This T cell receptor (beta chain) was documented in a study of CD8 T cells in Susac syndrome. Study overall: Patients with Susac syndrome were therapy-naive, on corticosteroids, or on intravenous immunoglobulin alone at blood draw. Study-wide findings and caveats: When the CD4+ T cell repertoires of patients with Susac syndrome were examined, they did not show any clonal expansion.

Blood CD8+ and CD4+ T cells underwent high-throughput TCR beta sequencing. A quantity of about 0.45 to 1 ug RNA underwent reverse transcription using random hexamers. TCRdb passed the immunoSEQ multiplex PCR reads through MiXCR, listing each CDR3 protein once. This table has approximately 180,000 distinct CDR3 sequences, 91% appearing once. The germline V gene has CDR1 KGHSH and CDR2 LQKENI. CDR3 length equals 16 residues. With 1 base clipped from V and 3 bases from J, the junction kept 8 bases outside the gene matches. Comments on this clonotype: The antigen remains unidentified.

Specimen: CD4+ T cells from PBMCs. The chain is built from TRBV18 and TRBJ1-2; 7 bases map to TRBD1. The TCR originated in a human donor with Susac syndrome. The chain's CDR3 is CASSPQRGRNYYGYTF. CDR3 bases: TGTGCCAGCTCACCACAGAGGGGGCGGAATTACTATGGCTACACCTTC.